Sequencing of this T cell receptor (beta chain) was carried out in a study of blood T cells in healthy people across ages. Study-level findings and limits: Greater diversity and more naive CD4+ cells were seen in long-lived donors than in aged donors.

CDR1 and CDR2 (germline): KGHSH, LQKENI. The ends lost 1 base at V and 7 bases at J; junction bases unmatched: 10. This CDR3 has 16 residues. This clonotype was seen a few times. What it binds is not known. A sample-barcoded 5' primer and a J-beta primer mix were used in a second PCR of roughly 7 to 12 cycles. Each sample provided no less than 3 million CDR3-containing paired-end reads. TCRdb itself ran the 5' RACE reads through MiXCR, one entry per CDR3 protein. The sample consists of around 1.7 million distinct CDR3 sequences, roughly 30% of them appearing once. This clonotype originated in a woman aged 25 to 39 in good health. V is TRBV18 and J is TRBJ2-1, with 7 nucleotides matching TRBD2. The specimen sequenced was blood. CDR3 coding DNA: TGTGCCAGCTCACCACAAGCGGGACGAGGGTGGAATGAGCAGTTCTTC. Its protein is CASSPQAGRGWNEQFF.